One sample yielded the 16 T cell receptor beta chains listed below, sequenced in a study of T-cell reconstitution after alpha-beta-depleted transplantation in children. TCRbeta library preparation incorporated unique molecular identifiers. TCRdb recomputed calls from the PCR reads with MiXCR, one row per CDR3 protein. The sample yields about 420,000 distinct CDR3 sequences, 11% seen once. The specimen comprised PBMCs from the stem cell graft donor, sampled from the stem cell graft. These receptors were taken from a human donor who donated a stem cell graft to a child with acute myeloid leukemia.

This clonotype came up many times. V usage is TRBV29-1 and J usage is TRBJ2-1; D is perhaps TRBD1 (6 bases). V lost 4 bases and J 10 bases, leaving 20 bases between the germline ends. CDR1 and CDR2 (germline): SQVTM, ANQGSEA. The CDR3 loop spans 14 amino acids. The CDR3 coding sequence is TGCAGCGTTGCGTCGGGACATCAAAATGGAGAGCAGTTCTTC. The encoded protein is CSVASGHQNGEQFF.

Only a few counts were recorded for this clonotype. V and J are TRBV7-9 and TRBJ2-2; 7 bases are a match to TRBD2. Trimming took 2 bases from V and 0 from J; bases not matched to a gene: 6. The CDR3 totals 17 residues. Germline CDR1 and CDR2: SEHNR and FQNEAQ (reference sequence). This CDR3 reads CASSLRGEATNTGELFF. The DNA for the CDR3 is TGTGCCAGCAGCTTACGGGGGGAGGCGACGAACACCGGGGAGCTGTTTTTT.

This clonotype turned up a few times. The chain is built from TRBV6-5 and TRBJ2-7; TRBD2 matches at 7 bases. Germline assignment: CDR1 MNHEY and CDR2 SVGAGI. The CDR3 consists of 17 residues. V dropped 0 bases and J dropped 0; count of bases not matched to a gene: 8. DNA for the CDR3: TGTGCCAGCAGTTACTCGAGGCTAGCGGAGTTCTCCTACGAGCAGTACTTC. This gives the protein CASSYSRLAEFSYEQYF.

This clonotype was observed at least ten times. The chain recombines TRBV9 with TRBJ2-3; TRBD2 agrees at 10 bases. With 4 bases clipped from V and 7 bases from J, the junction kept 6 bases outside the gene matches. Per the germline V gene, CDR1 is SGDLS and CDR2 is YYNGEE. CDR3 length equals 14 residues. This chain's CDR3 is CASSKAGGANTQYF. The CDR3 DNA reads TGTGCCAGCAGCAAAGCGGGAGGGGCGAATACGCAGTATTTT.

This clonotype was recorded many times. The chain combines TRBV5-1 with TRBJ1-4; maybe TRBD1 (5 bases). CDR3 size: 15 residues. Germline CDR1 and CDR2: SGHRS and YFSETQ. With 0 bases removed from V and 8 bases from J, the gap between germline ends came to 14 bases. CDR3 nucleotide sequence: TGCGCCAGCAGCTTGGACGCGGGGGTCGGGGAAAAACTGTTTTTT. Translation: CASSLDAGVGEKLFF.

This clonotype was seen a few times. This chain uses TRBV7-3 with TRBJ2-1, with 9 bases matching TRBD1. This CDR3 region has 15 residues. CDR1 SGHTA and CDR2 FQGTGA come from the germline V gene. With V trimmed by 5 bases and J by 9 bases, 11 bases remained unmatched. The CDR3: CASSPGTGLGGEQFF. For the CDR3, the DNA is TGTGCCAGCAGCCCCGGGACAGGGTTAGGCGGTGAGCAGTTCTTC.

The rearrangement uses TRBV6-5 and TRBJ2-7; possible D gene TRBD2, 5 bases. Trimming took 4 bases from V and 7 from J, leaving 14 bases between them. The CDR3 spans 13 residues. Germline CDR1 MNHEY, CDR2 SVGAGI. The CDR3 loop reads CASSLTTPGEQYF. CDR3 DNA sequence: TGTGCCAGCAGTTTAACAACGCCGGGGGAGCAGTACTTC.

This clonotype was observed a handful of times. CDR3 region: CSAIPEGLAGNEQYF. The CDR3 DNA is TGCAGTGCTATCCCTGAGGGACTAGCGGGAAACGAGCAGTACTTC. The rearrangement joins TRBV20-1 to TRBJ2-7; 13 bases match TRBD2. The germline CDR1 and CDR2 sequences are DFQATT and SNEGSKA (reference sequence). The CDR3 is 15 amino acids. J lost 5 bases, V lost 4 bases, and 8 bases had no gene match.

Note on this clonotype: An end of the junction does not agree with germline; a read error may underlie this. The rearrangement uses TRBV12-3 or TRBV12-4 and TRBJ2-6, with D possibly TRBD1 on 6 matching bases. The CDR3 contains 19 residues. The CDR3 nucleotides read TGTGCCAGCAGTTTTCTTCTAGGCGACAGGAGCTCTGGGGCCAAGGTCCTGACTTTC. It yields the protein CASSFLLGDRSSGAKVLTF.

This clonotype appeared many times. The chain uses TRBV29-1 and TRBJ2-7, with D unclear. CDR1 SQVTM and CDR2 ANQGSEA come from the germline V gene. V gave up 0 bases and J gave up 9 bases, with 15 bases separating them. This CDR3 spans 13 amino acids. This chain's CDR3 is CSVEDQSGQRQYF. CDR3 coding DNA: TGCAGCGTTGAAGATCAGTCCGGGCAGCGGCAGTACTTC.

The chain links TRBV5-1 to TRBJ2-3, with D unresolved. The CDR3 runs 14 residues. Looked up from germline, CDR1 is SGHRS and CDR2 is YFSETQ. V lost 4 bases, J lost 1 base, and 10 bases lay in between. The CDR3 DNA reads TGCGCCAGCAGCCCGATTGCTGGCACAGATACGCAGTATTTT. Translated, it gives CASSPIAGTDTQYF.

This clonotype was found many times. V and J are TRBV5-8 and TRBJ2-7, with 9 nucleotides matching TRBD2. This CDR3 is 13 amino acids long. Germline trimming cut 4 bases from V and 6 bases from J; bases unmatched to any gene: 5. The germline V gene encodes CDR1 SGHTS and CDR2 YDEGEE. The CDR3 spells CASSPSGLAEQYV. CDR3 in DNA: TGTGCCAGCAGCCCCTCGGGACTAGCCGAGCAGTACGTC.

This chain links TRBV12-3 or TRBV12-4 with TRBJ1-2, with D perhaps matching TRBD1 (5 bases). Between the trimmed V and J ends, which lost 5 bases and 5 bases, there was a span of 12 bases. The CDR3 consists of 13 residues. CDR3 region: CASSPAGLYGYTF. DNA for the CDR3: TGTGCCAGCAGTCCGGCGGGACTGTATGGCTACACCTTC.

This clonotype appeared many times. This chain joins TRBV7-9 and TRBJ2-1; 11 bases match TRBD2. With 5 bases clipped from V and 9 bases from J, the junction kept 9 bases outside the gene matches. The germline CDR1 and CDR2 sequences are SEHNR and FQNEAQ (reference sequence). This CDR3 contains 15 residues. Here the CDR3 reads CASSPATSGISEQFF. The CDR3 DNA reads as TGTGCCAGCAGCCCAGCGACTAGCGGGATTAGTGAGCAGTTCTTC.

V and J are TRBV5-6 and TRBJ2-1; 13 bases are shared with TRBD2. The CDR3 spans 18 residues. Trimming at V came to 4 bases and at J to 0 bases, leaving 7 bases not matched to a gene. The germline V gene encodes CDR1 SGHDT and CDR2 YYEEEE. The CDR3 DNA sequence: TGTGCCAGCAGCCGAAGGGGACTAGCGGGGAGCTCCTACAATGAGCAGTTCTTC. Amino acid sequence: CASSRRGLAGSSYNEQFF.

The chain combines TRBV15 with TRBJ1-1; 8 positions agree with TRBD1. V shed 6 bases and J 0 bases; nucleotides not matched to a gene: 15. Looked up from germline, CDR1 is LNHNV and CDR2 is YYDKDF (reference sequence). The CDR3 extends over 18 amino acids. The chain's CDR3 is CATRTSKRDRPVNTEAFF. CDR3 nucleotides: TGTGCCACCAGAACTAGCAAGCGGGACAGGCCCGTGAACACTGAAGCTTTCTTT.